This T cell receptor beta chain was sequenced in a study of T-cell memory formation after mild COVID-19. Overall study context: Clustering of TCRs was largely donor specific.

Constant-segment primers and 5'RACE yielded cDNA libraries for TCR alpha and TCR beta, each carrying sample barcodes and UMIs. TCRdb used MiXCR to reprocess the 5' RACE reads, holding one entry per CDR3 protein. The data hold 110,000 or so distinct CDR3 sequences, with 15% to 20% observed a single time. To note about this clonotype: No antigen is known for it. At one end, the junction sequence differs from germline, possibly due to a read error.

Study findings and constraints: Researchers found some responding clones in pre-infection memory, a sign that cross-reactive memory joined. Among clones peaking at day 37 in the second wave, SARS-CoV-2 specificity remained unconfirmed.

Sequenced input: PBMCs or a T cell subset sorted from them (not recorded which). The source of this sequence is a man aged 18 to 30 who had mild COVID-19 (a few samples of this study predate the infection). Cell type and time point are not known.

CDR3 loop: CASSLALGQTNTGELFF. Written as DNA, the CDR3 is TGTGCTAGCAGCTTAGCTCTTGGGCAGACTAACACCGGGGAGCTGTTTTTT. The V call is TRBV7-7, the J call TRBJ2-2; D is undetermined. Germline V CDR1 and CDR2: SSHAT, FNYEAQ (reference sequence). This CDR3 region has 17 residues.